The source of this T cell receptor beta chain is a study of cytomegalovirus exposure and HLA in healthy donors. Concerning this clone itself: Its cognate antigen is unknown.

PCR amplification relied on 60 Vbeta primers (plus 13 Jbeta primers). Here immunoSEQ multiplex PCR was the method, and the copy in TCRdb shows in-frame clones only, minus some. The sample has approximately 160,000 clones, around 80% seen once. This CDR3 is 14 amino acids long. The germline V and J ends were trimmed by 1 base and 7 bases, with 11 bases remaining between them. Germline values: CDR1 SGDLS, CDR2 YYNGEE. General study results and limits: Available immune exposure information was restricted to CMV serostatus only. TCR sequences were mostly rare, though some public TCRs occurred in many donors.

The chain is built from TRBV9 and TRBJ2-2; D call uncertain. The TCR originated in a young man in good health and CMV-seropositive. The specimen sequenced was PBMCs. CDR3 DNA: TGTGCCAGCAGCGTACTTCGCGTCGGCGGGGAGCTGTTTTTT. This gives the protein CASSVLRVGGELFF.